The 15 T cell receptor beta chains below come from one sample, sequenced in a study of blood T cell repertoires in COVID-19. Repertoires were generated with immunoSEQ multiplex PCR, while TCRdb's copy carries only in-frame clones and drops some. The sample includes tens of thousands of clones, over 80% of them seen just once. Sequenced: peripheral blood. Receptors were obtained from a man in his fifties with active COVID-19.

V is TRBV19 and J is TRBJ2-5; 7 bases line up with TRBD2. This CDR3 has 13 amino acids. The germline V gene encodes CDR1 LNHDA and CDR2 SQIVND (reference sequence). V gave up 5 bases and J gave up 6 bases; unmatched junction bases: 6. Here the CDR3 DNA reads TGTGCCAGTAGTGCAAGGACTAGTAAGACCCAGTACTTC. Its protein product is CASSARTSKTQYF. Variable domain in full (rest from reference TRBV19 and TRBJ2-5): DGGITQSPKYLFRKEGQNVTLSCEQNLNHDAMYWYRQDPGQGLRLIYYSQIVNDFQKGDIAEGYSVSREKKESFPLTVTSAQKNPTAFYLCASSARTSKTQYFGPGTRLLVL.

The CDR3 coding sequence is TGCAGCGCGGACGGGGGTGGAGGAAACACCATATATTTT. Translating gives CSADGGGGNTIYF. The chain links TRBV29-1 to TRBJ1-3; the D gene is possibly TRBD1 (5 bases). This CDR3 region has 13 residues. V was clipped by 7 bases and J by 4 bases, with 14 bases between them. CDR1 and CDR2 from the germline V gene are SQVTM and ANQGSEA.

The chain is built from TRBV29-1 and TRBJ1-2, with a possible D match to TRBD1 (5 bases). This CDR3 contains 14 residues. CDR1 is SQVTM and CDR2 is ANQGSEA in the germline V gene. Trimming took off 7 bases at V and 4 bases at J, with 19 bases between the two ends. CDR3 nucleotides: TGCAGCGCAAGCCCAGGGCTCTGGTTCTATGGCTACACCTTC. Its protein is CSASPGLWFYGYTF.

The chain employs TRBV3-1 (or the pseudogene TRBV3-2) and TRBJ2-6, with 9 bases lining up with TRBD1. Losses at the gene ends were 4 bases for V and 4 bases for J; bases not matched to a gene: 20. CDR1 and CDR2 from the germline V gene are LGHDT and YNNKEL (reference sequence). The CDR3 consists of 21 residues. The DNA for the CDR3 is TGTGCCAGCAGCCCCCGAGGAATGTCCGGGACAGGGACAACAGGGGCCAACGTCCTGACTTTC. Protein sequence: CASSPRGMSGTGTTGANVLTF.

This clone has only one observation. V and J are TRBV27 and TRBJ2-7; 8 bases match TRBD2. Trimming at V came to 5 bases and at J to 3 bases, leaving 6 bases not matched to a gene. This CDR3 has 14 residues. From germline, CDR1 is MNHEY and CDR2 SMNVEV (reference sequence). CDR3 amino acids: CASSPRLAGYEQYF. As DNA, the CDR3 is TGTGCCAGCAGTCCCCGGCTAGCGGGCTACGAGCAGTACTTC.

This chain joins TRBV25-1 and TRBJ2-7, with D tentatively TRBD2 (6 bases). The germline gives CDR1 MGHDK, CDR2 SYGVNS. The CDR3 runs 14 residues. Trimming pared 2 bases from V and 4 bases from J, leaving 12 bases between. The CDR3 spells CASSETSSRYEQYF. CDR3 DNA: TGTGCCAGCAGTGAAACTAGCTCCCGATACGAGCAGTACTTC.

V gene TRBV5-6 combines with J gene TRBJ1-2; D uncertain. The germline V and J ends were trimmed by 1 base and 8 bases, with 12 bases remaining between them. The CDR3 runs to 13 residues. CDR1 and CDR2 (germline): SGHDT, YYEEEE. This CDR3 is CASSLLDWSGYTF. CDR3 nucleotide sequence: TGTGCCAGCAGCTTGTTGGATTGGAGCGGCTACACCTTC.

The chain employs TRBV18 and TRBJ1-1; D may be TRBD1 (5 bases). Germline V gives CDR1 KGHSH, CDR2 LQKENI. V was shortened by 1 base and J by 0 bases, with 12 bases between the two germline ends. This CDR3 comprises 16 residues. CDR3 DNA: TGTGCCAGCTCACCACTGATGACAGACCTGAACACTGAAGCTTTCTTT. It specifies CASSPLMTDLNTEAFF.

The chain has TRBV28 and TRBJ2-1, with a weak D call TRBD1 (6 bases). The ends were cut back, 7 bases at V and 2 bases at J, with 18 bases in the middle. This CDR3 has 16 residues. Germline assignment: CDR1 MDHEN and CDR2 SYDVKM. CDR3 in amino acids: CASTRRTQGPYNEQFF. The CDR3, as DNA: TGTGCCAGCACCCGGAGGACCCAGGGGCCCTACAATGAGCAGTTCTTC.

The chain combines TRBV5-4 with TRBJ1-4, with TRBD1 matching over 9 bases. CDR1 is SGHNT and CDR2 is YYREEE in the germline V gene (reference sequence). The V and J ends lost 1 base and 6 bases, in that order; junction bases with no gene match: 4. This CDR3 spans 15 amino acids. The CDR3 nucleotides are TGTGCCAGCAGCTTGACCGGGACAGGGCATGAAAAACTGTTTTTT. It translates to CASSLTGTGHEKLFF.

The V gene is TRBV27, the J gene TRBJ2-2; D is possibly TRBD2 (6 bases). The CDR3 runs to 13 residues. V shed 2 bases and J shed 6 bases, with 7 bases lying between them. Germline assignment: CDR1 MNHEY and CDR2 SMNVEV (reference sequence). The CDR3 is CASSLRRAGELFF. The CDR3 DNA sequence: TGTGCCAGCAGTTTACGGAGGGCCGGGGAGCTGTTTTTT.

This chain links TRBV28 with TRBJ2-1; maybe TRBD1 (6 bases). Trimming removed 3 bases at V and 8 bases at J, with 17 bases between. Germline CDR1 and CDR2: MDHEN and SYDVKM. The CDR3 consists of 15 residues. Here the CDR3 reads CASSLRQGNSHEQFF. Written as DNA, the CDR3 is TGTGCCAGCAGTTTGAGGCAGGGGAATAGCCATGAGCAGTTCTTC.

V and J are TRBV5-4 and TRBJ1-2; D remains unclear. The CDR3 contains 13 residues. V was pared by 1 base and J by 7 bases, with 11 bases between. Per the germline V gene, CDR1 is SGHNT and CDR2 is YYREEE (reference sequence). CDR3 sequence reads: CASSLWEGAGYTF. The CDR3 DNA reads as TGTGCCAGCAGCTTGTGGGAGGGAGCTGGCTACACCTTC.

CDR3 amino acids: CASSSTSRDRVYGYTF. The CDR3 region has the DNA TGTGCCAGCAGCTCAACATCCCGGGACAGGGTCTATGGCTACACCTTC. The chain uses TRBV11-3 and TRBJ1-2; 9 bases are shared with TRBD1. Germline CDR1 SGHNT, CDR2 YENEEA. Trimming at V came to 4 bases and at J to 4 bases, leaving 10 bases not matched to a gene. The CDR3 runs to 16 residues.

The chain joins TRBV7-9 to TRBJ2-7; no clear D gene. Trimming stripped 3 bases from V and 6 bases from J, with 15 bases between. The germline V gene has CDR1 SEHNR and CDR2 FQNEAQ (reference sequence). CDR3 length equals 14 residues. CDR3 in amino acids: CASSLGPQASEQYF. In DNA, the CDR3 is TGTGCCAGCAGCTTGGGCCCCCAAGCAAGCGAGCAGTACTTC.